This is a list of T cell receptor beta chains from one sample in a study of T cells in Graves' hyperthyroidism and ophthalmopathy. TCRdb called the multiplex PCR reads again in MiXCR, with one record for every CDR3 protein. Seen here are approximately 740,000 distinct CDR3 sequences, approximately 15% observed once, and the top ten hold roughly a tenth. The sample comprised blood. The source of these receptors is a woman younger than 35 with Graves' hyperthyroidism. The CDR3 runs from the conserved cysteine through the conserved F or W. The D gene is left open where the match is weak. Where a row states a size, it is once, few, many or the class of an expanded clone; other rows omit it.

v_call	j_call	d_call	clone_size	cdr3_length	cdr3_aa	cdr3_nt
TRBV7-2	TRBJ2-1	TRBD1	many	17	CASSLALLGTGGNEQFF	TGTGCCAGCAGCTTAGCGCTACTAGGGACAGGGGGTAATGAGCAGTTCTTC
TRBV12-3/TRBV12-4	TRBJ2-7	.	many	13	CASSSPEDDEQYF	TGTGCCAGCAGTTCCCCTGAGGACGACGAGCAGTACTTC
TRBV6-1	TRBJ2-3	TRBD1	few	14	CATRRDRGTDTQYF	TGTGCCACCAGGCGTGACAGGGGCACAGATACGCAGTATTTT
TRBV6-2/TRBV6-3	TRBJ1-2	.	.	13	CASSYTTDYGYTF	TGTGCCAGCAGTTACACGACTGACTATGGCTACACCTTC
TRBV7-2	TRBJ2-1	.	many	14	CASSLTGFGDEQFF	TGTGCCAGCAGCCTGACGGGGTTCGGCGATGAGCAGTTCTTC
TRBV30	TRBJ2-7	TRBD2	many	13	CARGGFHFREQYF	TGTGCCCGGGGGGGGTTCCACTTCCGCGAGCAGTACTTC
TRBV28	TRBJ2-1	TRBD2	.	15	CASSSLAGDANEQFF	TGTGCCAGCAGTTCCCTAGCGGGAGATGCCAATGAGCAGTTCTTC
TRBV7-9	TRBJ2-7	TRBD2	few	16	CASSFKTSGRADEQYF	TGTGCCAGCAGCTTTAAGACTAGCGGGAGGGCCGATGAGCAGTACTTC
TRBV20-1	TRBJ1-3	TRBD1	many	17	CSVPGQGAGLSGNTIYF	TGCAGTGTGCCGGGACAGGGGGCCGGGCTTTCTGGAAACACCATATATTTT
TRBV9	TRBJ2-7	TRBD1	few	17	CASSPTGTGSGAYEQYF	TGTGCCAGCAGCCCGACCGGGACAGGGAGTGGGGCCTACGAGCAGTACTTC
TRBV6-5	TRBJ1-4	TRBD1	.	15	CASSYRGTADEKLFF	TGTGCCAGCAGTTACCGCGGGACAGCGGATGAAAAACTGTTTTTT
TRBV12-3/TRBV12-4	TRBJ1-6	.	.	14	CASSLAVGKNPLHF	TGTGCCAGCAGTTTAGCTGTAGGGAAAAATCCCCTCCACTTT
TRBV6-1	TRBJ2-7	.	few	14	CASGPQGVPYEQYF	TGTGCCAGCGGACCCCAGGGAGTACCCTACGAGCAGTACTTC
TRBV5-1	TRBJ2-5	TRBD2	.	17	CASSSRTSGRRSETQYF	TGCGCCAGCAGCTCGAGGACTAGCGGGAGACGGAGCGAGACCCAGTACTTC
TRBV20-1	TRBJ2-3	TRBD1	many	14	CSAPGQGYTDTQYF	TGCAGTGCTCCGGGACAGGGCTACACAGATACGCAGTATTTT
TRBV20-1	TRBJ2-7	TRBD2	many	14	CSAPLAGRTYEQYF	TGCAGTGCTCCTCTAGCGGGCAGGACCTACGAGCAGTACTTC
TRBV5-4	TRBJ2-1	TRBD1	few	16	CASSSLGTGINNEQFF	TGTGCCAGCAGCTCGCTCGGGACAGGGATAAACAATGAGCAGTTCTTC
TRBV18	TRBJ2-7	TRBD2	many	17	CASSPTRPGTSGNEQYF	TGTGCCAGCTCACCAACCCGTCCCGGGACTAGCGGGAACGAGCAGTACTTC
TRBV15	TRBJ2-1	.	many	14	CATSDWQGIDEQFF	TGTGCCACCAGCGACTGGCAGGGAATCGATGAGCAGTTCTTC
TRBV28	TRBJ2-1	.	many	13	CASLSPLGNEQFF	TGTGCCAGCTTGTCCCCTCTTGGGAATGAGCAGTTCTTC
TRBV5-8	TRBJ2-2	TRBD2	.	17	CASSFVELAGSPGELFF	TGTGCCAGCAGCTTCGTAGAACTAGCGGGATCTCCCGGGGAGCTGTTTTTT
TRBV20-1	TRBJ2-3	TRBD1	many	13	CSALGQGTDTQYF	TGCAGTGCTCTGGGACAGGGCACAGATACGCAGTATTTT
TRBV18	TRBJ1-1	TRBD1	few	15	CASSPTWTGVGEAFF	TGTGCCAGCTCACCCACTTGGACAGGGGTGGGAGAAGCTTTCTTT
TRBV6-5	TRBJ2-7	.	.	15	CASSSGVSGLYEQYF	TGTGCCAGCAGTTCTGGGGTCTCAGGACTCTACGAGCAGTACTTC
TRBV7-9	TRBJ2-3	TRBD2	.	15	CASRGSSGRGDTQYF	TGTGCCAGCAGGGGTAGTAGCGGGAGAGGAGATACGCAGTATTTT
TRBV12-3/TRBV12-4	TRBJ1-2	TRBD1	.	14	CASTPTGGVLGYTF	TGTGCCAGCACCCCGACAGGGGGCGTCTTGGGCTACACCTTC
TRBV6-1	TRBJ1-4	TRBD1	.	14	CASSLQGAKEKLFF	TGTGCCAGCAGTCTACAGGGGGCCAAAGAAAAACTGTTTTTT
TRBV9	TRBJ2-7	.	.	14	CASSVGLGSYEQYF	TGTGCCAGCAGCGTAGGCCTAGGCTCCTACGAGCAGTACTTC
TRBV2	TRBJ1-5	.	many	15	CASSEGRARYQPQHF	TGTGCCAGCAGTGAAGGCAGGGCGAGATATCAGCCCCAGCATTTT
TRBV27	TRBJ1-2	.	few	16	CASRAAPGSYDYGYTF	TGTGCCAGCAGGGCCGCCCCGGGGAGTTATGACTATGGCTACACCTTC
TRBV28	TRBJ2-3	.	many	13	CASSPFQADTQYF	TGTGCCAGCAGCCCTTTCCAGGCAGATACGCAGTATTTT
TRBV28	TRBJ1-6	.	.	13	CASRPGYNSPLHF	TGTGCCAGCAGGCCGGGCTATAATTCACCCCTCCACTTT
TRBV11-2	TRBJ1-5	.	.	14	CASSSLDGHQPQHF	TGTGCCAGCAGCTCCCTCGACGGACATCAGCCCCAGCATTTT
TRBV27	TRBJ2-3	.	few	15	CASSQSPGVTDTQYF	TGTGCCAGCAGCCAAAGTCCGGGCGTCACAGATACGCAGTATTTT
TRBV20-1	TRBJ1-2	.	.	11	CSATLVGGYTF	TGCAGTGCTACTCTCGTGGGGGGCTACACCTTC
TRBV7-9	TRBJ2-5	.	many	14	CASSIEGYLETQYF	TGTGCCAGCAGCATAGAGGGGTATTTGGAGACCCAGTACTTC
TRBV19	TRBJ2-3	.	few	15	CASRTGTHSTDTQYF	TGTGCCAGTAGGACCGGGACACATAGCACAGATACGCAGTATTTT
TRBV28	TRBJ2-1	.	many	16	CASSPSYASSYNEQFF	TGTGCCAGCAGCCCCTCATATGCGAGCTCCTACAATGAGCAGTTCTTC
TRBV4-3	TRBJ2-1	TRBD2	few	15	CASSQEGLGNNEQFF	TGCGCCAGCAGCCAAGAGGGACTAGGGAACAATGAGCAGTTCTTC
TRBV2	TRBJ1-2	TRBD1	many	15	CASIRRDRGNYGYTF	TGTGCCAGCATTAGGAGGGACAGGGGCAACTATGGCTACACCTTC
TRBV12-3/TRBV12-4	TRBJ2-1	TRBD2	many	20	CASSLGREGLITTVGNEQFF	TGTGCCAGCAGTTTAGGGCGGGAGGGCCTAATCACAACAGTAGGCAATGAGCAGTTCTTC
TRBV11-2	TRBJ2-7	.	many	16	CASSLGIVRGLNEQYF	TGTGCCAGCAGCTTAGGAATAGTCAGGGGACTTAACGAGCAGTACTTC
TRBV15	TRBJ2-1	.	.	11	CATEQYNEQFF	TGTGCCACGGAACAGTACAATGAGCAGTTCTTC
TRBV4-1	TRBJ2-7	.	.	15	CASSLREVLSTEQYF	TGCGCCAGCAGCCTCCGAGAGGTTTTATCCACCGAGCAGTACTTC
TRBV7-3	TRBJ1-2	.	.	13	CASGRGGDYGYTF	TGTGCCTCTGGGCGGGGGGGAGACTATGGCTACACCTTC
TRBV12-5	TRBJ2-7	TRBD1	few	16	CASGFSTGTGGFEQYF	TGTGCTAGTGGTTTCTCCACCGGGACAGGGGGCTTCGAGCAGTACTTC
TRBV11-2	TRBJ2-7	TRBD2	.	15	CASSFTAGEGYEQYF	TGTGCCAGCAGCTTCACAGCGGGAGAGGGCTACGAGCAGTACTTC
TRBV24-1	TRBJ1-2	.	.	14	CATSDPQGRYGYTF	TGTGCCACCAGTGACCCCCAGGGCCGCTATGGCTACACCTTC
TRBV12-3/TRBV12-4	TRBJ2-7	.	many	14	CASSLEARIGEQYF	TGTGCCAGCAGTTTAGAGGCCAGGATAGGGGAGCAGTACTTC
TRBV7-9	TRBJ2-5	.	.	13	CASSPPYRETQYF	TGTGCCAGCAGCCCCCCGTATCGAGAGACCCAGTACTTC
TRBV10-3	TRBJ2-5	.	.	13	CAARDTHQETQYF	TGTGCCGCGAGGGACACCCACCAAGAGACCCAGTACTTC
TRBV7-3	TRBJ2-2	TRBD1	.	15	CASSRSTGGTGELFF	TGTGCCAGCAGCCGATCGACAGGGGGAACCGGGGAGCTGTTTTTT